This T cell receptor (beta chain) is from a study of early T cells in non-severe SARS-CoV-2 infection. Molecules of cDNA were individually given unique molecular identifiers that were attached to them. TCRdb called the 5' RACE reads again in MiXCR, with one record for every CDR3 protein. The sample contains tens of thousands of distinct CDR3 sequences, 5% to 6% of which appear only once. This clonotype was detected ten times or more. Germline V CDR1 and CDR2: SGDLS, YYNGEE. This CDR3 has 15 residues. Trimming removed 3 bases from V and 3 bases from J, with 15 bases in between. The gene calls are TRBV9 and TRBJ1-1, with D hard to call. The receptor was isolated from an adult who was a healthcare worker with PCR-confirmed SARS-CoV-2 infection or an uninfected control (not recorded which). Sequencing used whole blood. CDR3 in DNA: TGTGCCAGCAGCGCCCACCCGGGAAAGGACACTGAAGCTTTCTTT. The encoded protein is CASSAHPGKDTEAFF.